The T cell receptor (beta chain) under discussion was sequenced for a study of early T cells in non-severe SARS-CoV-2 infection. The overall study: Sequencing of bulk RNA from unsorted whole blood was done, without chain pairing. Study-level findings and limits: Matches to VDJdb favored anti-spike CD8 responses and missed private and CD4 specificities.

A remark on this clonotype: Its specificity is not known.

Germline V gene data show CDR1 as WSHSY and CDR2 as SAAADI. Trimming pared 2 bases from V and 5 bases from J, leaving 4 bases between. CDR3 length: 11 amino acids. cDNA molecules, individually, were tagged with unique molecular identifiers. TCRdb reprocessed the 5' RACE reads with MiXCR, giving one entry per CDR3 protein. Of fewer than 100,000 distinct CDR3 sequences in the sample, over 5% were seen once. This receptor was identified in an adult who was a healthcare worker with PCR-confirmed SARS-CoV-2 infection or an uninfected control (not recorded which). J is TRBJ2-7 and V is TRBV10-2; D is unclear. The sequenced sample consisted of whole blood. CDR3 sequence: CASSEGHEQYF. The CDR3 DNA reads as TGCGCCAGCAGTGAGGGGCACGAGCAGTACTTC.